This entry lists 9 T cell receptor beta chains sequenced from one sample in a study of T-cell reconstitution after alpha-beta-depleted transplantation in children (TCRdb year 2016). Broad study findings and their caveats: Over the following months the frequencies of hyperexpanded clones went down, and after one year T-cell counts and TCRbeta diversity were mostly credited to newly produced T cells.

To prepare the library, PCR was applied. For sequencing, an Illumina HiSeq 2500 was employed. To normalize quantification of the TCRbeta repertoire, the TCR libraries were built with molecular barcoding that relied on unique molecular identifiers. TCRdb took the public reads, trimmed them with fastp at Q25, ran MiXCR for clone calling and kept in-frame beta chains. Entries are consolidated by CDR3 protein sequence, retaining the most common genes and DNA. The sample table shows about 300,000 distinct CDR3 sequences, and nearly 8% are seen once. Over 7.5% of the sample belongs to the ten largest clones. This specimen's treatment or condition label, per the study, means: allogeneic hematopoietic cell transplantation with graft depleted of TCRalphabeta T cells and CD19 B cells. For these receptors, no antigen is known. Sequencing was performed on peripheral blood, taken 360 days after TCRalphabeta/CD19-depleted stem cell transplant. These receptors originate from a female patient aged 2-15 years who had a stem cell transplant for Fanconi anemia, so the T cells may come from the graft donor.

The J gene is TRBJ2-7, the V gene TRBV15, with 7 bases aligning to TRBD2. The CDR3 has 14 amino acids. V lost 5 bases, J lost 3 bases, and 7 bases stayed unmatched. Germline V lookup: CDR1 LNHNV, CDR2 YYDKDF (reference sequence). The CDR3 DNA reads as TGTGCCACCAGCCGGGGGGATACCCTCTACGAGCAGTACTTC. It specifies CATSRGDTLYEQYF.

This chain connects TRBV6-2 or TRBV6-3 to TRBJ1-1; D perhaps matches TRBD1 (5 bases). The CDR3 extends over 11 amino acids. V lost 6 bases and J lost 7, with 9 bases in between. Germline V gene lookup returns CDR1 MNHEY and CDR2 SVGEGT. The CDR3 spells CASSRDVEAFF. In DNA form, the CDR3 reads TGTGCCAGCAGCCGGGACGTTGAAGCTTTCTTT.

This clonotype came up a few times. The gene calls are TRBV27 and TRBJ1-1, with D unclear. The CDR3 has 13 amino acids. V gave up 3 bases and J gave up 3 bases, with 8 bases separating them. CDR1 MNHEY and CDR2 SMNVEV come from the germline V gene (reference sequence). CDR3 coding DNA: TGTGCCAGCAGTTTGATAAGGGACACTGAAGCTTTCTTT. This encodes CASSLIRDTEAFF.

As DNA, the CDR3 is TGTGCCAGCAGCTCCTGGGTAACGCGACAAGAGACCCAGTACTTC. It specifies CASSSWVTRQETQYF. V and J are TRBV7-2 and TRBJ2-5; D not resolved. Germline V gene sequence: CDR1 SGHTA, CDR2 FQGNSA. The V end lost 4 bases, the J end lost 2 bases, and 14 bases lay between the germline ends. The CDR3 totals 15 residues.

This clonotype was recorded many times. The chain recombines TRBV28 with TRBJ2-1, with 7 bases matching TRBD1. The length of the CDR3 is 17 residues. The V segment lost 3 bases and the J segment 3 bases; nucleotides outside the gene matches: 11. Germline V gene sequence: CDR1 MDHEN, CDR2 SYDVKM. In DNA form, the CDR3 reads TGTGCCAGCAGTTTGGAGCAGGGGGTTCCTGGCTACAATGAGCAGTTCTTC. This codes for CASSLEQGVPGYNEQFF.

Ten or more counts support this clonotype. The genes are TRBV7-9 and TRBJ2-7; maybe TRBD2 (6 bases). The CDR3 spans 14 residues. Germline V lookup: CDR1 SEHNR, CDR2 FQNEAQ (reference sequence). Deletions cut 1 base from V and 2 bases from J, with 9 bases between. The CDR3 reads CASSLDGGAYEQYF. The CDR3 region has the DNA TGTGCCAGCAGCTTAGACGGAGGGGCCTACGAGCAGTACTTC.

This clonotype turned up a few times. The rearrangement links TRBV6-5 to TRBJ1-2; D may be TRBD1 (5 bases). With 4 bases removed from V and 8 bases from J, the gap between germline ends came to 17 bases. Germline CDR1 MNHEY, CDR2 SVGAGI. The CDR3 spans 14 residues. The CDR3 spells CASSSTRGNRGYTF. CDR3 in DNA: TGTGCCAGCAGTTCCACTCGGGGGAATCGGGGCTACACCTTC.

A single count supports this clonotype. The chain links TRBV20-1 to TRBJ1-1, with TRBD1 identical over 7 bases. Per germline, CDR1 DFQATT and CDR2 SNEGSKA (reference sequence). J lost 3 bases, V lost 6 bases, and 10 bases had no gene match. This CDR3 has 14 amino acids. CDR3: CSADQGQIYTEAFF. The CDR3 nucleotides read TGCAGTGCCGACCAGGGACAGATATACACTGAAGCTTTCTTT.

In this sample, this clonotype turned up a few times. The CDR3 here is CASSQAGPTYEQYF. CDR3 nucleotide sequence: TGTGCCAGCAGCCAAGCAGGGCCAACCTACGAGCAGTACTTC. The V call is TRBV3-1, the J call TRBJ2-7; weak D call: TRBD1 (5 bases). The CDR3 is 14 residues long. The V gene lost 1 base and the J gene lost 2 bases, with 9 bases spanning the gap. Germline CDR1 reads LGHDT; CDR2 reads YNNKEL (reference sequence).